This record concerns one TCR beta chain sequence. The antigen is undetermined. This specimen belongs to a study of T cell responses to AZD1222 COVID-19 vaccine. V was pared by 1 base and J by 3 bases, with 20 bases between. This CDR3 spans 17 amino acids. CDR1 is SGDLS, CDR2 YYNGEE, per germline. Regarding the study as a whole: Donors skewed white British and female; clonal diversity was possibly underestimated. Rises in breadth and depth of Spike-specific TCRs came after two AZD1222 doses. With dominance at 160-218 and 743-854, vaccine-associated CD4 TCRs spanned spike.

Profiled with immunoSEQ multiplex PCR; TCRdb holds only in-frame clones, not every one. Seen in this sample are around 150,000 clones; the ten most common clones hold approximately 2%. This chain joins TRBV9 and TRBJ2-7; weak D call: TRBD1 (6 bases). This sequence originates from an adult in good health. The sample consisted of peripheral blood. This CDR3 reads CASSVTFPHGTNYEQYF. The CDR3 nucleotides read TGTGCCAGCAGCGTAACCTTCCCCCACGGGACAAACTACGAGCAGTACTTC. Full variable domain (remainder filled in from reference TRBV9 and TRBJ2-7): DSGVTQTPKHLITATGQRVTLRCSPRSGDLSVYWYQQSLDQGLQFLIQYYNGEERAKGNILERFSAQQFPDLHSELNLSSLELGDSALYFCASSVTFPHGTNYEQYFGPGTRLTVT.